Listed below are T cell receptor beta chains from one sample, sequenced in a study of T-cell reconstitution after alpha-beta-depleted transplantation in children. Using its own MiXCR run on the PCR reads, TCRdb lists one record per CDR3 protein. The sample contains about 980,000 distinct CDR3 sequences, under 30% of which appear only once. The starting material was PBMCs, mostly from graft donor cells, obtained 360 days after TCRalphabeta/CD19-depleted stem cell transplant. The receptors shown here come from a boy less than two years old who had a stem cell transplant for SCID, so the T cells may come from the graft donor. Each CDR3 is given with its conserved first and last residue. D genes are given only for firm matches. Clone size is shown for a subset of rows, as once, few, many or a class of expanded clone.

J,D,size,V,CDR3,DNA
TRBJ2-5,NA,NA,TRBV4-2,CASSLAQRTGVQETQYF,TGTGCCAGCAGCCTCGCACAACGAACAGGAGTTCAAGAGACCCAGTACTTC
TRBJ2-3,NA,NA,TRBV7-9,CASRELGRDTQYF,TGTGCCAGCAGGGAGCTAGGAAGGGATACGCAGTATTTT
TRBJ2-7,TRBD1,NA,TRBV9,CASSASGTGVYEQYF,TGTGCCAGCAGCGCTTCCGGGACAGGGGTCTACGAGCAGTACTTC
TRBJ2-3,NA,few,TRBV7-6,CASSPRQDATTDTQYF,TGTGCCAGCAGCCCGCGACAGGATGCGACCACAGATACGCAGTATTTT
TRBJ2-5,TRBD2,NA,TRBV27,CASSLRSGGAKETQYF,TGTGCCAGCAGTTTAAGGAGCGGGGGGGCAAAAGAGACCCAGTACTTC
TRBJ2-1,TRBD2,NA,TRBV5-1,CASSLGGLAGHYEQFF,TGCGCCAGCAGCTTGGGGGGACTAGCGGGGCATTATGAGCAGTTCTTC
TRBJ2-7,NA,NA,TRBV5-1,CASSISGDSYEQYF,TGCGCCAGCAGCATCAGCGGAGATTCCTACGAGCAGTACTTC
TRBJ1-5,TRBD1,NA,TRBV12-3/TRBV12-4,CASSRRQGSNQPQHF,TGTGCCAGCAGCCGTAGACAGGGCAGTAATCAGCCCCAGCATTTT
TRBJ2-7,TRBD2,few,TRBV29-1,CSIGREPDEQYF,TGCAGCATCGGGAGGGAACCTGACGAGCAGTACTTC
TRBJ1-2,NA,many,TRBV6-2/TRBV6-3,CASSEQGNYGYTF,TGTGCCAGCAGCGAACAGGGTAACTATGGCTACACCTTC
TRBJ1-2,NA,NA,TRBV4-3,CASSQGSGVNYGYTF,TGCGCCAGCAGCCAAGGTTCCGGGGTTAACTATGGCTACACCTTC
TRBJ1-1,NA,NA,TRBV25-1,CASSESTYTEAFF,TGTGCCAGCAGTGAGAGCACCTACACTGAAGCTTTCTTT
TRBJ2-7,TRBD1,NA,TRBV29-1,CSVSGTGGGFSEQYF,TGCAGCGTGTCCGGGACAGGGGGCGGTTTCTCCGAGCAGTACTTC
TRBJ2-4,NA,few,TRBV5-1,CASSGGSPKNIQYF,TGCGCCAGCAGCGGGGGGTCCCCCAAAAACATTCAGTACTTC
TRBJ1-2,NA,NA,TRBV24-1,CATSDSRVAYGYTF,TGTGCCACCAGTGACTCAAGGGTGGCCTATGGCTACACCTTC
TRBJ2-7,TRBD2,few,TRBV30,CAWSQHLAGANEQYF,TGTGCCTGGAGTCAACATCTAGCGGGGGCGAACGAGCAGTACTTC
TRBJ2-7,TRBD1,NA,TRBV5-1,CASSSRDRLSYEQYF,TGCGCCAGCAGCTCCCGGGACAGGCTCTCCTACGAGCAGTACTTC
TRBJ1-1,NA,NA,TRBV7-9,CASSESGFGAFF,TGTGCCAGCAGCGAATCAGGGTTTGGAGCTTTCTTT
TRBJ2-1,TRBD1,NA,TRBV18,CASSPRTGGDEQFF,TGTGCCAGCTCACCCCGGACAGGGGGAGATGAGCAGTTCTTC
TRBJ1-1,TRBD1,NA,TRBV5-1,CASGSRTGGRTEAFF,TGCGCCAGCGGAAGCCGGACAGGGGGAAGGACTGAAGCTTTCTTT
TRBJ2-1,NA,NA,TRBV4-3,CASSQEGRSSYNEQFF,TGCGCCAGCAGCCAAGAAGGCAGGAGCTCCTACAATGAGCAGTTCTTC
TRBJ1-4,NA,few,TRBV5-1,CASSLEDSRKLFF,TGCGCCAGCAGCTTGGAGGACAGCCGAAAACTGTTTTTT
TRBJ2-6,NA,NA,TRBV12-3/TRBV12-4,CASSLDPLGANVLTF,TGTGCCAGCAGTCTAGACCCACTAGGGGCCAACGTCCTGACTTTC